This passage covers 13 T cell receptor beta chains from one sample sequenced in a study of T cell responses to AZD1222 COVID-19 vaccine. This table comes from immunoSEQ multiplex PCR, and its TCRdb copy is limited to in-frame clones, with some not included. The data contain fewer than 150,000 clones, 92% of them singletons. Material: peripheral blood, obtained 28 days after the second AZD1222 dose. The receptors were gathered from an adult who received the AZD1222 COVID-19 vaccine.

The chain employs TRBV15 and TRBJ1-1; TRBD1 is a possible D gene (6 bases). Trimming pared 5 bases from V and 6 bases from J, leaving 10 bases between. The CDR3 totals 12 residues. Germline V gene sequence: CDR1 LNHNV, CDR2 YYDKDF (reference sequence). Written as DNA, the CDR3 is TGTGCCACCAGCGCACAGGGTTCTGAAGCTTTCTTT. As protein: CATSAQGSEAFF.

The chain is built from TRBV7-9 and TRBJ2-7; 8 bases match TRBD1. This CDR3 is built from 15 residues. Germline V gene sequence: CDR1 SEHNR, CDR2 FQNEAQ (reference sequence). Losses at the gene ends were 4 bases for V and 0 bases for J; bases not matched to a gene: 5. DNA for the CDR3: TGTGCCAGCAGCTCGGGACAGGATCCCTCCTACGAGCAGTACTTC. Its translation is CASSSGQDPSYEQYF.

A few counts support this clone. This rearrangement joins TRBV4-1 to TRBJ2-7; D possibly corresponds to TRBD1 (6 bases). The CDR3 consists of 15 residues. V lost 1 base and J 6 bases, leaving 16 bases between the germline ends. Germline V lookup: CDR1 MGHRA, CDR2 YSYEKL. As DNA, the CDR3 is TGCGCCAGCAGCCAAGTGGCAGGGGTATTAAGCGAGCAGTACTTC. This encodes CASSQVAGVLSEQYF.

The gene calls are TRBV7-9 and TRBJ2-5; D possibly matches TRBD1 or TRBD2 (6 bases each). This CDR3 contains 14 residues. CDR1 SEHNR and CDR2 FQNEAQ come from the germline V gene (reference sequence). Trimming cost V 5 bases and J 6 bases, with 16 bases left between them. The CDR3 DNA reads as TGTGCCAGCAGCCTCGAGGGGGGCGTAAAGACCCAGTACTTC. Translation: CASSLEGGVKTQYF.

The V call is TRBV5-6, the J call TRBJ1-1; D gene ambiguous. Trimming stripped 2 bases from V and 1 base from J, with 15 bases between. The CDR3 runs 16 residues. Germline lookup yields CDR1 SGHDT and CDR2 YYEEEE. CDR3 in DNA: TGTGCCAGCAGCTTAGAAGGTGGCACCGAGAACACTGAAGCTTTCTTT. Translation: CASSLEGGTENTEAFF.

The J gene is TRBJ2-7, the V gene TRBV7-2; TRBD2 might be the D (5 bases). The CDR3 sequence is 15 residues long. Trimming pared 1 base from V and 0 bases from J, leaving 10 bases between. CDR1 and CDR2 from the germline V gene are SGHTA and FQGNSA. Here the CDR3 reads CASSLGGRASYEQYF. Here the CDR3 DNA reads TGTGCCAGCAGCTTAGGAGGGCGGGCCTCCTACGAGCAGTACTTC.

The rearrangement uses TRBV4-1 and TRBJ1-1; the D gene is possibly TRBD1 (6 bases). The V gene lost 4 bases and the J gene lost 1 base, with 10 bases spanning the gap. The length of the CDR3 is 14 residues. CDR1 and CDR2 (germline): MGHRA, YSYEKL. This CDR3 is CASSPQQGNTEAFF. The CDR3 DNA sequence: TGCGCCAGCAGCCCACAACAGGGGAACACTGAAGCTTTCTTT.

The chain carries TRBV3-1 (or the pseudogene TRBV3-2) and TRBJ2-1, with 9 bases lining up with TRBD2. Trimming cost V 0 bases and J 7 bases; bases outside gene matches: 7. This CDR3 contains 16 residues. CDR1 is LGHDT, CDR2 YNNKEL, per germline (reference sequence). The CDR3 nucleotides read TGTGCCAGCAGCCAAGATCTGCTAGCGGGATTAAATGAGCAGTTCTTC. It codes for CASSQDLLAGLNEQFF.

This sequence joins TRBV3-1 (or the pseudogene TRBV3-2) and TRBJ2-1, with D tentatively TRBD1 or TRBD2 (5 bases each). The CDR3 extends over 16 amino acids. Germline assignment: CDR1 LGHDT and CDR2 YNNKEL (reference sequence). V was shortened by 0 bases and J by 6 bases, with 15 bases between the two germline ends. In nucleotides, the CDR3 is TGTGCCAGCAGCCAAGAGGGACGGGACCTCTCCAATGAGCAGTTCTTC. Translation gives CASSQEGRDLSNEQFF.

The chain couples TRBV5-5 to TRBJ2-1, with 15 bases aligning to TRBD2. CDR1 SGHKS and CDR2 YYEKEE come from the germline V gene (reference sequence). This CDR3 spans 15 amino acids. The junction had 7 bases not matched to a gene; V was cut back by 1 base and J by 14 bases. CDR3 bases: TGTGCCAGCAGCTTGTCCGGGACTAGCGGGGGGAGGGAGTTCTTC. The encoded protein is CASSLSGTSGGREFF.

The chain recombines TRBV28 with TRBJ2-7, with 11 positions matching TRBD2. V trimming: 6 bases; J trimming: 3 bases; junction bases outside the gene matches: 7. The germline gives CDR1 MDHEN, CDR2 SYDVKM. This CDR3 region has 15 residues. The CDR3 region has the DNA TGTGCCAGCAGCCAGACTAGCGGGGTAGTCTACGAGCAGTACTTC. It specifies CASSQTSGVVYEQYF.

The CDR3 nucleotides are TGTGCCAGCAGAGGAAAACAGGGCTACGAGCAGTACTTC. It is translated as CASRGKQGYEQYF. The chain employs TRBV6-4 and TRBJ2-7; D is perhaps TRBD1 (6 bases). This CDR3 is 13 amino acids long. From germline, CDR1 is MRHNA and CDR2 SNTAGT. V was pared by 6 bases and J by 3 bases, with 12 bases between.

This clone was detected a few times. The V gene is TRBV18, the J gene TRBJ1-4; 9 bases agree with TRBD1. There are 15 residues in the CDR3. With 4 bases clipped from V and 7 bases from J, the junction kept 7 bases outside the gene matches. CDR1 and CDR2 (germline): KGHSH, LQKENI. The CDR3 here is CASSRTGTGSEKLFF. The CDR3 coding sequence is TGTGCCAGCTCACGTACCGGGACAGGGTCTGAAAAACTGTTTTTT. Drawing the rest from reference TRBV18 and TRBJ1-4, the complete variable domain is NAGVMQNPRHLVRRRGQEARLRCSPMKGHSHVYWYRQLPEEGLKFMVYLQKENIIDESGMPKERFSAEFPKEGPSILRIQQVVRGDSAAYFCASSRTGTGSEKLFFGSGTQLSVL.